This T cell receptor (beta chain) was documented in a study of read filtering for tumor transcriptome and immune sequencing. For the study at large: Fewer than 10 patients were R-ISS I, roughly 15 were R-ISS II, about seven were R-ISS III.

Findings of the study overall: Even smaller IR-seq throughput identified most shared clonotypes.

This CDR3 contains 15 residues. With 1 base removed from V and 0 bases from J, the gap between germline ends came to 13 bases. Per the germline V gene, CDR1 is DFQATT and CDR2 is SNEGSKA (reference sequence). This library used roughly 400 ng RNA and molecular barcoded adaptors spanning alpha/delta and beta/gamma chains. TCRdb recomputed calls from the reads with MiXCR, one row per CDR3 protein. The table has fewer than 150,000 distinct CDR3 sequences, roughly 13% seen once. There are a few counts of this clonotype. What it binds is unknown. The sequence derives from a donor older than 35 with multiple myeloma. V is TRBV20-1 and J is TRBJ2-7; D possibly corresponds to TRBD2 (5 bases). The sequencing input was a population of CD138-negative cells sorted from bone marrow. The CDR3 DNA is TGCAGTGCTAGAGCTTCCGGGCGGGCCTCCTACGAGCAGTACTTC. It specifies CSARASGRASYEQYF.